Listed below are T cell receptor beta chains from one sample, sequenced in a study of blood T cells in healthy people across ages. TCRdb re-derived calls from the 5' RACE reads in MiXCR, one entry per CDR3 protein. Here the sample spans roughly 1,800,000 distinct CDR3 sequences, roughly 49% being singletons. Sample: blood. The receptor set was obtained from a woman in her thirties or forties in good health. Both conserved end residues are part of each CDR3. The D gene is left open where the match is weak. The size field is filled for only some rows; it gives once, few, many or a size class.

v_call	j_call	clone_size	d_call	cdr3_nt	cdr3_aa
TRBV4-2	TRBJ1-5	-	-	TGTGCCAGCAGCCAAGAGGCCAGGGGAAGGCATAAAGGCAATCAGCCCCAGCATTTT	CASSQEARGRHKGNQPQHF
TRBV7-8	TRBJ2-3	-	-	TGTGCCAGCAGCCGCGATGGGACGGGCACAGGTACGCAGTATTTT	CASSRDGTGTGTQYF
TRBV28	TRBJ1-2	-	-	TGTGCCAGCAGTCTAACCCCCGGGACACTTAACTATGGCTACACCTTC	CASSLTPGTLNYGYTF
TRBV20-1	TRBJ2-3	few	-	TGCAGTGCTAGAGATTTCCGGGGGGCTAGCACAGATACGCAGTATTTT	CSARDFRGASTDTQYF
TRBV4-2	TRBJ2-1	-	-	TGTGCCAGCAGCCAAGATCTTCGCAGCACTGAGCAGTTCTTC	CASSQDLRSTEQFF
TRBV27	TRBJ2-7	-	TRBD1	TGTGCCAGCAGTTTATGGGGACAGACCTACGAGCAGTACTTC	CASSLWGQTYEQYF
TRBV11-1	TRBJ2-1	few	-	TGTGCCAGCAGCCATACGACGGGGAATGAGCAGTTCTTC	CASSHTTGNEQFF
TRBV4-1	TRBJ2-1	-	-	TGCGCCAGCAGCTCAAGGGTCGCCTACAATGAGCAGTTCTTC	CASSSRVAYNEQFF
TRBV27	TRBJ1-6	-	TRBD1	TGTGCCAGCCTCTGGGCAGGGGGAATGTTAGGGAATTCACCCCTCCACTTT	CASLWAGGMLGNSPLHF
TRBV7-2	TRBJ1-5	-	-	TGTGCCAGCTTGGGGGGGGGCAATCAGCCCCAGCATTTT	CASLGGGNQPQHF
TRBV27	TRBJ1-2	-	TRBD1	TGTGCCAGCAGTCCCGGGACAGTCCCCTATGGCTACACCTTC	CASSPGTVPYGYTF
TRBV27	TRBJ2-1	once	TRBD2	TGTGCCAGCAGTTCCCTTAGCGGGGGGCCCTACAATGAGCAGTTCTTC	CASSSLSGGPYNEQFF
TRBV20-1	TRBJ2-1	few	TRBD2	TGCAGTGCAGTTCCGGGACTAGCTTACAATGAGCAGTTCTTC	CSAVPGLAYNEQFF
TRBV4-3	TRBJ2-7	-	-	TGCGCCGGCAGCCAAGTTACAGGATCCTACGAGCAGTACTTC	CAGSQVTGSYEQYF
TRBV5-1	TRBJ1-2	-	-	TGCGCCAGCAGCTCCGACGGGGCCTATGGCTACACCTTC	CASSSDGAYGYTF
TRBV2	TRBJ2-3	-	TRBD2	TGTGCCAGCAGCCCCGGCGGCGTACTAGCGGGGGGGGCGGATACGCAGTATTTT	CASSPGGVLAGGADTQYF